Each of the 8 T cell receptor beta chains below was sequenced from the same sample in a study of Graves' ophthalmopathy and Graves' hyperthyroidism. Amplifying from RNA transcripts, the study obtained TCR beta CDR3 regions. Second-round multiplex PCR came after a first-round RT-PCR that employed HTBI primers. TCRdb re-derived calls from the multiplex PCR reads in MiXCR, one entry per CDR3 protein. Altogether 650,000 to 900,000 distinct CDR3 sequences are present, 40% being singletons, with the ten largest covering 44%. Sequenced material: peripheral blood. The receptors derive from an adult man with Graves' ophthalmopathy.

This sequence joins TRBV29-1 and TRBJ1-2; a weak D match, TRBD1 (6 bases). CDR1 is SQVTM, CDR2 ANQGSEA, per germline. This CDR3 has 13 residues. The V gene lost 4 bases and the J gene lost 2 bases, with 11 bases spanning the gap. The CDR3 is CSVAQGQNYGYTF. The CDR3 bases are TGCAGCGTTGCACAGGGCCAGAACTATGGCTACACCTTC. The whole variable domain, remainder taken from reference TRBV29-1 and TRBJ1-2, is SAVISQKPSRDICQRGTSLTIQCQVDSQVTMMFWYRQQPGQSLTLIATANQGSEATYESGFVIDKFPISRPNLTFSTLTVSNMSPEDSSIYLCSVAQGQNYGYTFGSGTRLTVV.

Only a few counts were recorded for this clonotype. This sequence joins TRBV10-3 and TRBJ2-5; D remains unclear. Trimming cost V 4 bases and J 0 bases, with 18 bases left between them. The germline CDR1 and CDR2 sequences are ENHRY and SYGVKD. The CDR3 is 17 residues long. CDR3 nucleotides: TGTGCCATCAGTGCCCGGCCCCTCGTGGGGTACCAAGAGACCCAGTACTTC. Translating it yields CAISARPLVGYQETQYF.

The chain carries TRBV5-4 and TRBJ2-2; TRBD1 aligns across 9 bases. Germline lookup yields CDR1 SGHNT and CDR2 YYREEE (reference sequence). V shed 4 bases, J shed 3 bases, and the junction held 4 bases outside the gene matches. This CDR3 contains 15 residues. DNA of the CDR3: TGTGCCAGCAGCCGGACAGGGGTAGACACCGGGGAGCTGTTTTTT. Translating gives CASSRTGVDTGELFF.

The chain carries TRBV6-6 and TRBJ1-6; D call uncertain. This CDR3 contains 15 residues. The germline V gene encodes CDR1 MNHNY and CDR2 SVGAGI (reference sequence). The V end lost 0 bases, the J end lost 7 bases, and 10 bases lay between the germline ends. The CDR3 loop is CASSYSTTRNSPLHF. In DNA form, the CDR3 reads TGTGCCAGCAGTTACTCGACGACACGGAATTCACCCCTCCACTTT.

The table lists this clonotype with a count of one. The junction shows a germline mismatch at one end, possibly a read error. The CDR3 loop reads CASSEGGGTSYEQYF. The DNA for the CDR3 is TGTGCCAGCAGTGAAGGGGGGGGAACCTCCTACGAGCAGTACTTC. The chain joins TRBV10-3 to TRBJ2-7, with D possibly TRBD2 on 7 matching bases. This CDR3 region has 15 residues. Germline CDR1 ENHRY, CDR2 SYGVKD.

Ten or more counts support this clonotype. CDR3 DNA sequence: TGTGCCAGCAGTGGCACAAGGGAGGAGACCCAGTACTTC. Encoded protein: CASSGTREETQYF. The V gene is TRBV25-1, the J gene TRBJ2-5, with D perhaps matching TRBD2 (5 bases). The V and J ends lost 4 bases and 5 bases respectively, with 11 bases between them. Germline V gene sequence: CDR1 MGHDK, CDR2 SYGVNS. There are 13 residues in the CDR3.

CDR3 residues: CASSLGTGRLDQPQHF. CDR3 coding DNA: TGTGCCAGCAGTTTAGGGACAGGGCGGTTGGATCAGCCCCAGCATTTT. The chain combines TRBV12-3 or TRBV12-4 with TRBJ1-5, with TRBD1 matching over 8 bases. After removal of 1 base from V and 5 bases from J, the junction contained 7 bases not matched to a gene. The CDR3 is 16 residues long.

The J gene is TRBJ1-2, the V gene TRBV7-2, with D possibly matching TRBD1 (6 bases). Germline V gives CDR1 SGHTA, CDR2 FQGNSA. This CDR3 comprises 14 residues. Trimming removed 5 bases at V and 5 bases at J, with 15 bases between. For the CDR3, the DNA is TGTGCCAGCAGCCCATCGGGGGCTCGTTATGGCTACACCTTC. Encoded protein: CASSPSGARYGYTF.